This note documents a single T cell receptor beta chain sequence. The antigen is undetermined. The data belong to a study of T cell repertoires in cytomegalovirus infection. Unmatched junction bases numbered 6, after V lost 2 bases and J lost 2 bases. CDR1 LGHNT and CDR2 FRNRAP come from the germline V gene. The CDR3 length is 15 residues. A single record per CDR3 protein comes from TCRdb applying MiXCR to the reads. Of roughly 800,000 distinct CDR3 sequences in the sample, almost 30% were seen once. The TCR originated in a human donor in good health (CMV status not recorded). Some clones in this sample may be carry-over from other donors' samples. The chain recombines TRBV12-5 with TRBJ2-7, with TRBD1 identical over 7 bases. The sample here was cultured CD8+ T cells from PBMCs, taken from culture after CMV antigen stimulation. The CDR3 bases are TGTGCTAGTGGTTTGCCTCACAGGGGAACCTACGAGCAGTACTTC. Amino acid sequence: CASGLPHRGTYEQYF.